The next 32 T cell receptor beta chains were all read from a single sample in a study of T cells in Graves' hyperthyroidism and ophthalmopathy. The CDR3 regions of TCR beta were amplified from RNA transcripts. The primer set for the first-round RT-PCR of the TCR CDR3 was HTBI. TCRdb reprocessed the multiplex PCR reads via MiXCR and lists one record per CDR3 protein. The table has hundreds of thousands of distinct CDR3 sequences, around 42% seen once. Sample: peripheral blood or thyroid tissue (not recorded which). The receptors were gathered from a woman aged 18-29 years with Graves' hyperthyroidism.

The J gene is TRBJ2-7, the V gene TRBV11-1; 8 bases agree with TRBD1. Looked up from germline, CDR1 is SGHAT and CDR2 is FQDESV (reference sequence). Trimming cost V 2 bases and J 0 bases; bases outside gene matches: 6. CDR3 length: 16 amino acids. CDR3 DNA: TGTGCCAGCAGCTTAAGCGACAGGGGCAGCTCCTACGAGCAGTACTTC. Its translation: CASSLSDRGSSYEQYF.

This clonotype has a count of ten or more. For the CDR3, the DNA is TGTGCCACCGGCTCAGGGGGCGAAGAGACCCAGTACTTC. This encodes CATGSGGEETQYF. The chain uses TRBV24-1 and TRBJ2-5, with TRBD1 matching over 8 bases. Trimming removed 9 bases from V and 3 bases from J; junction bases left unmatched: 5. The CDR3 loop spans 13 amino acids. Germline CDR1 and CDR2: KGHDR and SFDVKD.

Comments on this clonotype: Just one base apart from a much larger clone, this may be a read error. The CDR3 loop reads CATSRGTVNQPQHF. Here the CDR3 DNA reads TGTGCCACCAGCAGAGGGACGGTCAATCAGCCCCAGCATTTT. The chain combines TRBV15 with TRBJ1-5; D gene unclear. The germline V gene has CDR1 LNHNV and CDR2 YYDKDF (reference sequence). V was cut by 1 base and J by 3 bases, with 7 bases left in between. The CDR3 covers 14 residues.

This clonotype was observed a handful of times. The J gene is TRBJ1-3, the V gene TRBV12-3 or TRBV12-4; D uncertain. Deletions cut 2 bases from V and 1 base from J, with 6 bases between. This CDR3 contains 14 residues. In nucleotides, the CDR3 is TGTGCCAGCAGTTTACGGGCTTCTGGAAACACCATATATTTT. Translated: CASSLRASGNTIYF.

The genes are TRBV12-3 or TRBV12-4 and TRBJ1-1, with D hard to call. This CDR3 has 13 amino acids. Trimming shortened V by 4 bases and J by 13 bases, and 19 bases separated the two germline ends. As DNA, the CDR3 is TGTGCCAGCAGTTACGCGAGAAAGGAGTCGGGTTTCTTT. This sequence encodes CASSYARKESGFF.

The V call is TRBV7-4, the J call TRBJ1-1, with 9 bases aligning to TRBD1. This CDR3 has 18 residues. Trimming at V came to 2 bases and at J to 3 bases, leaving 13 bases not matched to a gene. CDR1 and CDR2 from the germline V gene are SGHVT and SQSDAQ. The CDR3: CASSLFGDSDRGDTEAFF. The DNA for the CDR3 is TGTGCCAGCAGCTTATTCGGGGACTCGGACAGGGGAGACACTGAAGCTTTCTTT.

This clonotype was recorded at least ten times. The chain couples TRBV7-2 to TRBJ1-5, with 8 bases identical to TRBD1. V dropped 3 bases and J dropped 3; count of bases not matched to a gene: 4. CDR3 length: 15 amino acids. Germline CDR1 is SGHTA and CDR2 is FQGNSA. CDR3 bases: TGTGCCAGCAGCTTCCGGACAGGGCCCAATCAGCCCCAGCATTTT. Translated: CASSFRTGPNQPQHF.

With regard to this clonotype: This could be a read error, since a much larger clone is one nucleotide away. The V call is TRBV15, the J call TRBJ1-4; TRBD1 might be the D (5 bases). V lost 8 bases and J lost 3, with 16 bases in between. CDR3 length equals 15 residues. CDR1 is LNHNV, CDR2 YYDKDF, per germline (reference sequence). CDR3 sequence (DNA): TGTGCCACCGACGAGGGAGACAGCTCTAATGAAAAACTGTTTTTT. Protein sequence: CATDEGDSSNEKLFF.

This clonotype was seen repeatedly, ten times or more. The chain joins TRBV19 to TRBJ2-6; D remains unclear. The CDR3 extends over 14 amino acids. V was shortened by 4 bases and J by 0 bases, with 4 bases between the two germline ends. Germline V gene sequence: CDR1 LNHDA, CDR2 SQIVND (reference sequence). CDR3 sequence (DNA): TGTGCCAGTAGTACGGGCTCTGGGGCCAACGTCCTGACTTTC. It specifies CASSTGSGANVLTF.

This chain joins TRBV20-1 and TRBJ2-7; D gene ambiguous. Trimming cost V 3 bases and J 6 bases, with 12 bases left between them. Germline loops: CDR1 DFQATT, CDR2 SNEGSKA (reference sequence). The CDR3 totals 12 residues. As DNA, the CDR3 is TGCAGTGCTAGCGCCCCTTCCGGCGAGCAGTACTTC. It encodes CSASAPSGEQYF.

This chain uses TRBV7-9 with TRBJ2-2, with D possibly TRBD1 on 5 matching bases. The CDR3 sequence is 15 residues long. Germline lookup yields CDR1 SEHNR and CDR2 FQNEAQ (reference sequence). The germline V and J ends were trimmed by 3 bases and 5 bases, with 13 bases remaining between them. For the CDR3, the DNA is TGTGCCAGCAGCTTGGATTCAGGGCGTACCGGGGAGCTGTTTTTT. Amino acid sequence: CASSLDSGRTGELFF.

This clonotype was detected many times. The genes are TRBV7-8 and TRBJ1-5; weak D call: TRBD1 (5 bases). The length of the CDR3 is 15 residues. Trimming shortened V by 0 bases and J by 11 bases, and 17 bases separated the two germline ends. Looked up from germline, CDR1 is SGHVS and CDR2 is FQNEAQ. DNA of the CDR3: TGTGCCAGCAGCTTAGCGCTAGGGACGGATAGGTCCCAGCATTTT. It specifies CASSLALGTDRSQHF.

The chain combines TRBV11-2 with TRBJ1-2; 7 positions agree with TRBD1. V gave up 6 bases and J gave up 3 bases; unmatched junction bases: 7. Germline-derived CDR1 and CDR2 are SGHAT and FQNNGV. The CDR3 contains 14 residues. The CDR3 DNA is TGTGCCAGCAGTCCATCCGGGACAGACTATGGCTACACCTTC. It translates to CASSPSGTDYGYTF.

CDR3 in amino acids: CASNLGLNEKLFF. The CDR3 nucleotides read TGTGCCAGCAACTTGGGGCTGAATGAAAAACTGTTTTTT. The chain carries TRBV2 and TRBJ1-4; D possibly corresponds to TRBD1 (5 bases). Trimming left V 7 bases short and J 5 bases short, with 11 bases between. Germline CDR1 reads SNHLY; CDR2 reads FYNNEI. The CDR3 contains 13 residues.

This clonotype was counted at least ten times. The rearrangement joins TRBV10-3 to TRBJ1-5; possible D gene TRBD1, 6 bases. CDR3 size: 15 residues. Between the trimmed V and J ends, which lost 7 bases and 2 bases, there was a span of 15 bases. Germline V gene lookup returns CDR1 ENHRY and CDR2 SYGVKD. DNA for the CDR3: TGTGCCATCAAACAGGGAGGCGATGGCAATCAGCCCCAGCATTTT. The encoded protein is CAIKQGGDGNQPQHF.

This clonotype was recorded a few times. The V call is TRBV7-8, the J call TRBJ1-1; D possibly corresponds to TRBD1 (6 bases). The germline CDR1 and CDR2 sequences are SGHVS and FQNEAQ. With 5 bases removed from V and 2 bases from J, the gap between germline ends came to 15 bases. This CDR3 is built from 15 residues. The CDR3 region is CASSPRRGFNTEAFF. Written as DNA, the CDR3 is TGTGCCAGCAGCCCACGGAGGGGGTTTAACACTGAAGCTTTCTTT.

V gene TRBV15 combines with J gene TRBJ2-5, with TRBD1 identical over 7 bases. CDR1 and CDR2 from the germline V gene are LNHNV and YYDKDF (reference sequence). V lost 5 bases, J lost 7 bases, and 13 bases stayed unmatched. The CDR3 runs to 15 residues. CDR3 sequence reads: CATSPQRGLFLTQYF. The CDR3 bases are TGTGCCACCAGCCCGCAAAGGGGGCTGTTTCTGACCCAGTACTTC.

The chain uses TRBV10-3 and TRBJ2-2, with 13 bases identical to TRBD2. Germline CDR1 and CDR2: ENHRY and SYGVKD. Germline trimming cut 0 bases from V and 7 bases from J; bases unmatched to any gene: 5. The CDR3 has 17 amino acids. In DNA form, the CDR3 reads TGTGCCATCAGTGAGTCCTTAGGACTAGCGGGAGTCGGGGAGCTGTTTTTT. It is translated as CAISESLGLAGVGELFF.

Comment on this clonotype: In this CDR3 the conserved last residue, phenylalanine or tryptophan, is missing, so a read error is likely. The DNA is omitted, as the CDR3 cannot be located on it reliably, and the CDR3 follows TCRdb's listing. The rearrangement joins TRBV7-9 to TRBJ2-5. A total of 9 residues make up the CDR3, ends included. Germline CDR1 reads SEHNR; CDR2 reads FQNEAQ (reference sequence). CDR3 protein: CASSLILTS.

This clonotype was found a few times. The chain is built from TRBV5-1 and TRBJ1-2; 7 bases line up with TRBD1. CDR1 SGHRS and CDR2 YFSETQ come from the germline V gene. This CDR3 comprises 14 residues. The V and J ends lost 2 bases and 6 bases, in that order; junction bases with no gene match: 7. The CDR3 protein is CASSFRQGGDGYTF. The CDR3 DNA reads as TGCGCCAGCAGCTTCCGACAGGGAGGGGATGGCTACACCTTC.

This clonotype was counted once. J is TRBJ2-7 and V is TRBV20-1, with TRBD2 identical over 8 bases. The CDR3 consists of 15 residues. V lost 4 bases, J lost 3 bases, and 11 bases stayed unmatched. Germline values: CDR1 DFQATT, CDR2 SNEGSKA (reference sequence). CDR3 nucleotides: TGCAGTGCTACACAGGGAGGCGCGGGAGGCTACGAGCAGTACTTC. It translates to CSATQGGAGGYEQYF.

This clonotype was found many times. This chain uses TRBV24-1 with TRBJ2-7; D gene unclear. This CDR3 has 12 residues. Germline V gives CDR1 KGHDR, CDR2 SFDVKD. Trimming removed 4 bases from V and 3 bases from J, with 6 bases in between. CDR3 coding DNA: TGTGCCACCAGTGAAGGTGGCTACGAGCAGTACTTC. As protein: CATSEGGYEQYF.

The J gene is TRBJ2-5, the V gene TRBV15, with D hard to call. The CDR3 covers 16 residues. V lost 3 bases and J lost 4, with 18 bases in between. Germline CDR1 and CDR2: LNHNV and YYDKDF (reference sequence). CDR3 DNA: TGTGCCACCAGCAGTTCCCACCAGGTGGAACGAGAGACCCAGTACTTC. It is translated as CATSSSHQVERETQYF.

This clonotype was observed a handful of times. The chain joins TRBV24-1 to TRBJ1-2; 8 bases map to TRBD1. The CDR3 spans 14 residues. Germline CDR1 and CDR2: KGHDR and SFDVKD. With 9 bases clipped from V and 4 bases from J, the junction kept 9 bases outside the gene matches. In DNA, the CDR3 is TGTGCCACCCCTCCTAGGACAGGGTCCTATGGCTACACCTTC. Its protein product is CATPPRTGSYGYTF.

V gene TRBV7-9 combines with J gene TRBJ2-5; 8 bases are shared with TRBD1. The germline V gene encodes CDR1 SEHNR and CDR2 FQNEAQ (reference sequence). V gave up 6 bases and J gave up 5 bases; unmatched junction bases: 11. The CDR3 runs 15 residues. CDR3 residues: CASSYPGTGRETQYF. Here the CDR3 DNA reads TGTGCCAGCAGTTACCCAGGGACAGGTCGGGAGACCCAGTACTTC.

V is TRBV7-2 and J is TRBJ1-4, with D possibly matching TRBD1 (5 bases). Germline CDR1 reads SGHTA; CDR2 reads FQGNSA. The CDR3 contains 14 residues. The V gene lost 11 bases and the J gene lost 6 bases, with 19 bases spanning the gap. The CDR3 coding sequence is TGTGCCTGGAGTGTACGAGGGGCGGATGAAAAACTGTTTTTT. It codes for CAWSVRGADEKLFF.

The chain recombines TRBV5-1 with TRBJ2-7; D ambiguous. CDR1 and CDR2 from the germline V gene are SGHRS and YFSETQ. The CDR3 spans 15 residues. The V gene lost 1 base and the J gene lost 3 bases, with 14 bases spanning the gap. CDR3 region: CASSLSLVLDYEQYF. DNA for the CDR3: TGCGCCAGCAGCTTGTCACTCGTCTTGGACTACGAGCAGTACTTC.

This chain links TRBV6-5 with TRBJ1-2; no firm D call. The CDR3 is made up of 13 amino acids. V gave up 5 bases and J gave up 4 bases, with 11 bases separating them. Germline CDR1 and CDR2: MNHEY and SVGAGI. CDR3 nucleotide sequence: TGTGCCAGCAGTCTAACTCCTTCCTATGGCTACACCTTC. Its translation: CASSLTPSYGYTF.

The V and J genes are TRBV2 and TRBJ1-3, with 10 bases lining up with TRBD1. V trimming: 8 bases; J trimming: 6 bases; junction bases outside the gene matches: 7. Germline CDR1 SNHLY, CDR2 FYNNEI. There are 14 residues in the CDR3. CDR3 residues: CASGGQGKENTIYF. CDR3 coding DNA: TGTGCCAGCGGGGGACAGGGGAAAGAAAACACCATATATTTT.

This clonotype has a count of ten or more. The chain couples TRBV5-1 to TRBJ2-7, with a possible D match to TRBD1 (6 bases). The CDR3 is 13 residues long. Germline CDR1 and CDR2: SGHRS and YFSETQ. V lost 4 bases, J lost 5 bases, and 13 bases lay in between. The CDR3, as DNA: TGCGCCAGCAGCCCTCAGGGGAACCACGAGCAGTACTTC. Translation gives CASSPQGNHEQYF.

This clonotype occurred many times. The rearrangement joins TRBV7-3 to TRBJ2-5; 7 nucleotides agree with TRBD2. Germline CDR1 reads SGHTA; CDR2 reads FQGTGA. The CDR3 spans 14 residues. The V gene end was trimmed by 3 bases and the J gene end by 5 bases; junction bases not matched to a gene: 6. The CDR3 spells CASSFMGGLETQYF. DNA for the CDR3: TGTGCCAGCAGCTTCATGGGGGGGTTGGAGACCCAGTACTTC. Full variable domain (rest looked up from reference TRBV7-3 and TRBJ2-5): GAGVSQTPSNKVTEKGKYVELRCDPISGHTALYWYRQSLGQGPEFLIYFQGTGAADDSGLPNDRFFAVRPEGSVSTLKIQRTERGDSAVYLCASSFMGGLETQYFGPGTRLLVL.

This clonotype appeared once. The chain couples TRBV5-6 to TRBJ1-5; D unclear. The V end lost 4 bases, the J end lost 7 bases, and 12 bases lay between the germline ends. The CDR3 has 13 amino acids. Germline V CDR1 and CDR2: SGHDT, YYEEEE. The CDR3 is CASSLRGIQPQHF. As DNA, the CDR3 is TGTGCCAGCAGCCTGCGCGGGATCCAGCCCCAGCATTTT.